One sample yielded the 30 T cell receptor beta chains listed below, sequenced in a study of vaccination and CD4 T cells after COVID-19. The assay that was used to sequence DNA from cultured CD4+ T cells was the Oncomine TCR Beta short-read assay. MiXCR, applied by TCRdb to the PCR reads, yields one record per CDR3 protein. Here the sample spans more than 15,000 distinct CDR3 sequences, around 40% being singletons. The treatment is: roughly 11-day PBMC culture with coronavirus spike peptide pools or control peptides (ViraFEST assay). Antigens for these TCRs are unknown. This specimen consisted of CD4+ T cells from blood, cultured in vitro, obtained before SARS-CoV-2 vaccination. The receptor source for this set is a human donor who had recovered from COVID-19.

On this clonotype itself: The junction differs from germline at one of its ends, possibly a read error. V usage is TRBV7-6 and J usage is TRBJ2-1; 7 nucleotides align to TRBD2. Germline lookup yields CDR1 SGHVS and CDR2 FNYEAQ. The CDR3 extends over 16 amino acids. In nucleotides, the CDR3 is TGTGCCAGCGGCTTATCCAGCGGGACCTCCTACAATGAGCAGTTCTTC. Its protein product is CASGLSSGTSYNEQFF.

This clonotype was observed a few times. The gene calls are TRBV7-2 and TRBJ1-2; D is undetermined. V was shortened by 7 bases and J by 8 bases, with 23 bases between the two germline ends. Per the germline V gene, CDR1 is SGHTA and CDR2 is FQGNSA. This CDR3 region has 15 residues. The CDR3 DNA sequence: TGTGCCAGCACAGACTCCCCCGTGAGGGAGGGAGGCTACACCTTC. It codes for CASTDSPVREGGYTF.

In this sample, this clonotype turned up once. The gene calls are TRBV7-9 and TRBJ1-3; 9 bases agree with TRBD1. Trimming at V came to 5 bases and at J to 1 base, leaving 3 bases not matched to a gene. CDR1 is SEHNR and CDR2 is FQNEAQ in the germline V gene (reference sequence). This CDR3 is 15 amino acids long. CDR3 sequence (DNA): TGTGCCAGCAGCCCACAGGGGGCGTCTGGAAACACCATATATTTT. Translation gives CASSPQGASGNTIYF.

This sequence joins TRBV6-2 or TRBV6-3 and TRBJ2-1; 11 bases map to TRBD2. V gave up 2 bases and J gave up 8 bases; unmatched junction bases: 5. Germline loops: CDR1 MNHEY, CDR2 SVGEGT. The CDR3 has 15 residues. CDR3 sequence reads: CASSYVLAGGHEQFF. The CDR3, as DNA: TGTGCCAGCAGTTACGTCCTAGCGGGAGGTCATGAGCAGTTCTTC.

The CDR3: CASSSGLSVQSFYEQYF. The CDR3 DNA sequence: TGTGCCAGCAGCTCCGGGCTGTCCGTACAGAGTTTCTACGAGCAGTACTTC. The chain carries TRBV6-2 or TRBV6-3 and TRBJ2-7; D unresolved. The germline V gene has CDR1 MNHEY and CDR2 SVGEGT. CDR3 length: 17 residues. Trimming pared 6 bases from V and 3 bases from J, leaving 24 bases between.

The sample holds one count of this clonotype. The chain employs TRBV19 and TRBJ2-7; 9 bases match TRBD1. In germline, CDR1 is LNHDA, CDR2 SQIVND (reference sequence). J gave up 5 bases and V 8 bases, and 16 bases lay outside the gene matches. The CDR3 extends over 16 amino acids. This CDR3 is CASGRLPGQGVDEQYF. CDR3 DNA: TGTGCCAGTGGCCGCCTGCCGGGACAGGGAGTCGACGAGCAGTACTTC.

The chain combines TRBV29-1 with TRBJ1-3, with 7 bases identical to TRBD1. V was clipped by 6 bases and J by 0 bases; unmatched bases: 2. Germline lookup yields CDR1 SQVTM and CDR2 ANQGSEA. This CDR3 spans 13 amino acids. The DNA for the CDR3 is TGCAGCGTGGGACAGAGCTCTGGAAACACCATATATTTT. Its translation is CSVGQSSGNTIYF. The full variable domain, completed using reference TRBV29-1 and TRBJ1-3, is SAVISQKPSRDICQRGTSLTIQCQVDSQVTMMFWYRQQPGQSLTLIATANQGSEATYESGFVIDKFPISRPNLTFSTLTVSNMSPEDSSIYLCSVGQSSGNTIYFGEGSWLTVV.

This chain connects TRBV7-2 to TRBJ2-5; TRBD1 or TRBD2 may be the D gene (5 bases each). Trimming cost V 4 bases and J 5 bases, with 11 bases left between them. CDR1 SGHTA and CDR2 FQGNSA come from the germline V gene. This CDR3 is 13 amino acids long. CDR3 amino acids: CASSSVGVETQYF. CDR3 bases: TGTGCCAGCAGCTCAGTGGGGGTGGAGACCCAGTACTTC.

In this sample, this clonotype turned up a few times. The chain employs TRBV20-1 and TRBJ1-6; TRBD1 is a possible D gene (6 bases). Germline V lookup: CDR1 DFQATT, CDR2 SNEGSKA (reference sequence). The CDR3 runs 15 residues. Trimming took off 2 bases at V and 5 bases at J, with 13 bases between the two ends. The CDR3 is CSARPQGHNNSPLHF. CDR3 in DNA: TGCAGTGCTAGACCCCAGGGGCATAATAATTCACCCCTCCACTTT.

This clonotype showed up just a few times. The chain combines TRBV11-2 with TRBJ2-2, with TRBD2 matching 11 bases. With 4 bases clipped from V and 6 bases from J, the junction kept 10 bases outside the gene matches. Per the germline V gene, CDR1 is SGHAT and CDR2 is FQNNGV. The CDR3 length is 17 residues. The CDR3 bases are TGTGCCAGCAGCTCCTGGGGGACTAGCGGCTTGGCCGGGGAGCTGTTTTTT. It yields the protein CASSSWGTSGLAGELFF.

This clonotype came up a few times. This chain joins TRBV7-8 and TRBJ2-3; no clear D. Trimming took off 1 base at V and 2 bases at J, with 7 bases between the two ends. Germline V gene lookup returns CDR1 SGHVS and CDR2 FQNEAQ. This CDR3 contains 14 residues. CDR3 residues: CASSLDVHTDTQYF. CDR3 nucleotide sequence: TGTGCCAGCAGCTTAGACGTCCACACAGATACGCAGTATTTT.

The chain carries TRBV2 and TRBJ2-5; D is unclear. In germline, CDR1 is SNHLY, CDR2 FYNNEI. This CDR3 has 15 amino acids. Trimming stripped 3 bases from V and 2 bases from J, with 13 bases between. The CDR3: CASSEPRSLQETQYF. The CDR3 coding sequence is TGTGCCAGCAGTGAGCCCCGTTCGTTACAAGAGACCCAGTACTTC.

This rearrangement joins TRBV4-1 to TRBJ2-5, with D hard to call. This CDR3 spans 15 amino acids. V lost 0 bases and J lost 5, with 13 bases in between. Germline V CDR1 and CDR2: MGHRA, YSYEKL. The DNA for the CDR3 is TGCGCCAGCAGCCAAGATCATGGGTCCCGGGAGACCCAGTACTTC. This gives the protein CASSQDHGSRETQYF.

This clonotype was picked up a small number of times. The chain employs TRBV5-4 and TRBJ2-7; the D is unclear. V lost 1 base, J lost 7 bases, and 9 bases lay in between. Germline V gives CDR1 SGHNT, CDR2 YYREEE (reference sequence). CDR3 size: 12 residues. The CDR3 DNA reads as TGTGCCAGCAGCTTGTTTCAGGAGGAGCAGTACTTC. Translating gives CASSLFQEEQYF.

This chain joins TRBV7-7 and TRBJ2-1; 7 nucleotides align to TRBD1. The V and J ends lost 5 bases and 12 bases, in that order; junction bases with no gene match: 10. This CDR3 comprises 13 residues. Germline values: CDR1 SSHAT, CDR2 FNYEAQ (reference sequence). The CDR3, as DNA: TGTGCCAGCAGCGTATCGAACAGGGGATCGCAGTTCTTC. Amino acids: CASSVSNRGSQFF.

This chain uses TRBV20-1 with TRBJ1-1; D gene unclear. The CDR3 runs to 14 residues. Trimming stripped 6 bases from V and 5 bases from J, with 19 bases between. The V gene's germline CDR1 is DFQATT and CDR2 SNEGSKA (reference sequence). The CDR3 protein is CSATQPSLRTEAFF. CDR3 in DNA: TGCAGTGCAACCCAACCGTCCCTTCGAACTGAAGCTTTCTTT.

The genes are TRBV20-1 and TRBJ2-7; D ambiguous. V lost 1 base to trimming and J lost 1 base, with 5 bases between them. This CDR3 comprises 12 residues. Germline CDR1 DFQATT, CDR2 SNEGSKA (reference sequence). This CDR3 reads CSARVDSYEQYF. The CDR3 DNA reads as TGCAGTGCTAGAGTCGATTCCTACGAGCAGTACTTC.

The chain recombines TRBV19 with TRBJ2-3; no clear D gene. The germline V gene has CDR1 LNHDA and CDR2 SQIVND (reference sequence). This CDR3 is built from 13 residues. Trimming cost V 5 bases and J 3 bases, with 9 bases left between them. CDR3 nucleotide sequence: TGTGCCAGTAGTTATACTGTTACAGATACGCAGTATTTT. Protein product: CASSYTVTDTQYF.

The rearrangement joins TRBV30 to TRBJ2-7; TRBD1 is a possible D gene (5 bases). Trimming left V 3 bases short and J 1 base short, with 10 bases between. The CDR3 runs 13 residues. Germline CDR1 and CDR2: GTSNPN and SVGIG (reference sequence). The CDR3 sequence is CAWRTPGSYEQYF. The CDR3 nucleotides read TGTGCCTGGAGAACCCCAGGGTCCTACGAGCAGTACTTC.

This chain connects TRBV7-7 to TRBJ1-5; D gene ambiguous. This CDR3 region has 13 residues. The V gene's germline CDR1 is SSHAT and CDR2 FNYEAQ (reference sequence). The germline V and J ends were trimmed by 1 base and 8 bases, with 9 bases remaining between them. CDR3 amino acids: CASSLDRDEPQHF. CDR3 sequence (DNA): TGTGCCAGCAGCTTAGATAGAGACGAGCCCCAGCATTTT.

This chain connects TRBV24-1 to TRBJ2-3, with D possibly TRBD1 on 6 matching bases. The CDR3 is 12 residues long. The germline V gene encodes CDR1 KGHDR and CDR2 SFDVKD. Trimming removed 9 bases at V and 2 bases at J, with 8 bases between. CDR3 loop: CATQGNTDTQYF. CDR3 in DNA: TGTGCCACCCAGGGGAACACAGATACGCAGTATTTT.

Comments on this clonotype: An end of the junction does not agree with germline; a read error may underlie this. The rearrangement joins TRBV7-2 to TRBJ2-5; D may be TRBD1 (5 bases). CDR1 SGHTA and CDR2 FQGNSA come from the germline V gene. The CDR3 runs to 15 residues. CDR3: CVSSLRVQGRETQYF. CDR3 DNA sequence: TGTGTCAGCAGCTTAAGGGTGCAGGGCAGGGAGACCCAGTACTTC.

V gene TRBV27 combines with J gene TRBJ2-7, with 7 positions matching TRBD1. Germline loops: CDR1 MNHEY, CDR2 SMNVEV (reference sequence). The CDR3 consists of 16 residues. V lost 5 bases to trimming and J lost 4 bases; unmatched junction nucleotides: 14. The CDR3 loop reads CASSPLLTGKTYEQYF. CDR3 in DNA: TGTGCCAGCAGTCCCCTCTTGACAGGGAAGACGTACGAGCAGTACTTC.

The V call is TRBV11-3, the J call TRBJ2-1, with TRBD2 identical over 8 bases. The CDR3 is 15 residues long. The ends lost 1 base at V and 2 bases at J; junction bases unmatched: 1. Germline loops: CDR1 SGHNT, CDR2 YENEEA. In nucleotides, the CDR3 is TGTGCCAGCAGCTTAGGGCGGGGGGCCTACAATGAGCAGTTCTTC. It encodes CASSLGRGAYNEQFF. Based on the CDR3 plus reference TRBV11-3 and TRBJ2-1, the full variable domain is EAGVVQSPRYKIIEKKQPVAFWCNPISGHNTLYWYLQNLGQGPELLIRYENEEAVDDSQLPKDRFSAERLKGVDSTLKIQPAELGDSAVYLCASSLGRGAYNEQFFGPGTRLTVL.

This clonotype was observed a few times. The rearrangement uses TRBV7-2 and TRBJ2-2, with 8 nucleotides matching TRBD2. Germline assignment: CDR1 SGHTA and CDR2 FQGNSA. This CDR3 spans 15 amino acids. The V segment lost 5 bases and the J segment 8 bases; nucleotides outside the gene matches: 10. The CDR3 here is CASSPRGGLGGELFF. The CDR3 DNA sequence: TGTGCCAGCAGCCCTCGGGGGGGCCTGGGGGGGGAGCTGTTTTTT.

The chain combines TRBV20-1 with TRBJ2-2; 11 bases fit TRBD2. J was trimmed by 0 bases and V by 0 bases; bases with no gene match: 0. CDR3 size: 16 residues. Germline-derived CDR1 and CDR2 are DFQATT and SNEGSKA (reference sequence). CDR3 amino acids: CSARDSGRANTGELFF. The CDR3 region has the DNA TGCAGTGCTAGAGATAGCGGGAGGGCGAACACCGGGGAGCTGTTTTTT.

The chain is built from TRBV20-1 and TRBJ1-1, with TRBD1 identical over 7 bases. CDR3 length: 14 residues. V shed 3 bases and J 3 bases; nucleotides not matched to a gene: 7. Germline CDR1 reads DFQATT; CDR2 reads SNEGSKA (reference sequence). The CDR3, as DNA: TGCAGTGCTAGTTTGGACAGGAGAGACACTGAAGCTTTCTTT. Its translation: CSASLDRRDTEAFF.

The chain links TRBV9 to TRBJ2-7, with D unclear. The V gene's germline CDR1 is SGDLS and CDR2 YYNGEE. Trimming removed 5 bases from V and 5 bases from J, with 14 bases in between. The CDR3 totals 13 residues. CDR3 protein: CASSVSQGNEQYF. The DNA of the CDR3 is TGTGCCAGCAGTGTGAGCCAAGGGAACGAGCAGTACTTC.

The chain joins TRBV28 to TRBJ1-2; unclear D gene. CDR1 MDHEN and CDR2 SYDVKM come from the germline V gene. The CDR3 contains 14 residues. V was trimmed by 6 bases and J by 0 bases, leaving 11 bases between them. The DNA for the CDR3 is TGTGCCAGCAGCCAAACAGCTACTAACTATGGCTACACCTTC. Amino acid sequence: CASSQTATNYGYTF.

This clonotype was detected a few times. For the CDR3, the DNA is TGCAGTGCTTCCCAAAACGGAGACAGGCGCTACACCTTC. It translates to CSASQNGDRRYTF. The chain is built from TRBV20-1 and TRBJ1-2, with TRBD1 as a possible D gene (6 bases). The germline CDR1 and CDR2 sequences are DFQATT and SNEGSKA (reference sequence). The V end lost 5 bases, the J end lost 9 bases, and 19 bases lay between the germline ends. This CDR3 region has 13 residues.